Detailed here is one T cell receptor beta chain. Antigen specificity is unknown. This record belongs to a study of T cells expressing NK-cell markers. Whole-study results and caveats: The study did not resolve the HCMV specificity of expanded NKG2C+ T cell clones. CD8+ T cells in roughly six donors included dominant NKG2C+ clonotypes at roughly 1.0-7.0%. Also leading the CD3+CD56-NKG2C+ fraction in a handful of donors were these clonotypes.

TCRdb re-called the 5' RACE reads and shows each CDR3 protein once, DNA omitted. The sample has around 380,000 distinct CDR3 sequences. The CDR3 extends over 13 amino acids. The germline V gene has CDR1 SGHNT and CDR2 YENEEA. The rearrangement joins TRBV11-3 to TRBJ2-7; TCRdb's D gene call, TRBD1, goes unchecked for lack of DNA. Sequencing input: blood T cells: a sorted CD56 or NKG2C T cell subset, CD4+ or CD8+ T cells, or bulk PBMC T cells (not recorded which). This receptor was identified in a woman in her forties or fifties in good health. CDR3 loop: CASSQVTGYEQYF. Full variable domain (outside the CDR3, taken from reference TRBV11-3 and TRBJ2-7): EAGVVQSPRYKIIEKKQPVAFWCNPISGHNTLYWYLQNLGQGPELLIRYENEEAVDDSQLPKDRFSAERLKGVDSTLKIQPAELGDSAVYLCASSQVTGYEQYFGPGTRLTVT.